The T cell receptor (beta chain) under discussion was sequenced for a study of vaccination effects on CD4 cells after COVID-19. Prior to sequencing, the ViraFEST assay stimulated PBMC with viral peptide pools, which expanded the antigen-specific CD4+ T cells. Culture lasted approximately 10 days before CD4+ T cell isolation. Participants were given two doses of BNT162b2 or mRNA-1273 vaccine. Germline V gene sequence: CDR1 MNHNS, CDR2 SASEGT. The CDR3 has 11 residues. The V end lost 2 bases, the J end lost 7 bases, and 6 bases lay between the germline ends. Data came from immunoSEQ multiplex PCR; TCRdb stores just in-frame clones and leaves some out. In the table there are roughly 41,000 clones, around 74% of which are singletons. Worth noting for this clone: Its antigen is still unknown.

V is TRBV6-1 and J is TRBJ2-7; D remains ambiguous. The sample consisted of CD4+ T cells from PBMCs cultured with HCoV-OC43 spike peptides, taken after COVID-19 vaccination. Specified subset: HCoV-OC43 spike overlapping peptide pool stimulation. This sequence originates from a human donor who received a COVID-19 vaccine. CDR3: CASSELGEQYF. CDR3 nucleotides: TGTGCCAGCAGTGAATTGGGTGAGCAGTACTTC.